These 15 T cell receptor beta chains came from one sample sequenced in a study of blood T cell repertoires in COVID-19 (dated by TCRdb to 2018 to 2020). Receptors were amplified or captured by the immunoSEQ multiplex PCR assay. Here the immuneACCESS table is served through TCRdb, limited to in-frame sequences with V and J called. Missing clones are a known gap in these copies; in checked studies unresolved V genes cover under half, and the rest lacks a known reason. This sample lists a few hundred thousand clones; about 90% were detected once. Of the sample, about 2.7% falls within the top ten clones. Sequenced input: PBMCs or T cells enriched from blood (not recorded which). The receptors stem from a woman under 40 who had recovered from COVID-19.

This CDR3 is CASSEYIGWGHSNQPQHF. CDR3 DNA: TGCGCCAGCAGTGAATATATCGGGTGGGGACATAGCAATCAGCCCCAGCATTTT. The rearrangement uses TRBV10-1 and TRBJ1-5; weak D call: TRBD1 (6 bases). Germline CDR1 reads WNHNN; CDR2 reads SYGVQD (reference sequence). This CDR3 region has 18 residues. Trimming took off 3 bases at V and 0 bases at J, with 18 bases between the two ends.

This chain uses TRBV5-1 with TRBJ2-5, with 7 bases lining up with TRBD1. Germline V gene data show CDR1 as SGHRS and CDR2 as YFSETQ. Trimming cost V 0 bases and J 5 bases; bases outside gene matches: 4. CDR3 length equals 14 residues. The CDR3 is CASSLGQGYETQYF. The CDR3 coding sequence is TGCGCCAGCAGCTTGGGACAGGGCTATGAGACCCAGTACTTC.

The CDR3 DNA follows: TGTGCCAGCGCCAAACTAGCGGGCGACTCTGGGGCCAACGTCCTGACTTTC. It is translated as CASAKLAGDSGANVLTF. The genes are TRBV27 and TRBJ2-6; TRBD2 matches at 9 bases. J lost 0 bases, V lost 8 bases, and 8 bases had no gene match. Germline-derived CDR1 and CDR2 are MNHEY and SMNVEV (reference sequence). This CDR3 region has 17 residues.

A few counts support this clone. Here the CDR3 DNA reads TGTGCCAGTAGTATCCGACGGGTGATGATGAACACTGAAGCTTTCTTT. It yields the protein CASSIRRVMMNTEAFF. This chain joins TRBV19 and TRBJ1-1; D gene ambiguous. Deletions cut 3 bases from V and 0 bases from J, with 14 bases between. The CDR3 has 16 residues. CDR1 and CDR2 (germline): LNHDA, SQIVND (reference sequence).

This clone turned up a few times. This chain uses TRBV14 with TRBJ1-3, with D unclear. The CDR3 contains 13 residues. Between the trimmed V and J ends, which lost 4 bases and 5 bases, there was a span of 9 bases. The germline gives CDR1 SGHDN, CDR2 FVKESK. This chain's CDR3 is CASSPRARNTIYF. The CDR3 region has the DNA TGTGCCAGCAGCCCGCGGGCACGAAACACCATATATTTT.

The chain has TRBV9 and TRBJ2-5, with 7 bases fitting TRBD2. The CDR3 totals 13 residues. V was pared by 0 bases and J by 9 bases, with 5 bases of the junction left unmatched. Germline-derived CDR1 and CDR2 are SGDLS and YYNGEE. Here the CDR3 DNA reads TGTGCCAGCAGCGTAGTCCCAGGGAGGGCCCAGTACTTC. It is translated as CASSVVPGRAQYF.

The chain employs TRBV6-5 and TRBJ1-2; the match to TRBD1 covers 11 bases. This CDR3 comprises 15 residues. Trimming removed 8 bases from V and 4 bases from J; junction bases left unmatched: 9. Germline V gene lookup returns CDR1 MNHEY and CDR2 SVGAGI. CDR3 nucleotides: TGTGCCAGCGGCGTTGGGACAGGGGGTATCTATGGCTACACCTTC. Its translation is CASGVGTGGIYGYTF.

V is TRBV28 and J is TRBJ1-1; D possibly corresponds to TRBD1 (6 bases). CDR1 is MDHEN and CDR2 is SYDVKM in the germline V gene. The CDR3 contains 14 residues. V lost 5 bases, J lost 4 bases, and 14 bases lay in between. The CDR3 region is CASSLTGRGTEAFF. The CDR3, as DNA: TGTGCCAGCAGTCTGACAGGACGGGGCACTGAAGCTTTCTTT.

The rearrangement joins TRBV24-1 to TRBJ2-5; possible D gene TRBD2, 6 bases. Germline V gene lookup returns CDR1 KGHDR and CDR2 SFDVKD. The germline V and J ends were trimmed by 2 bases and 4 bases, with 13 bases remaining between them. The length of the CDR3 is 15 residues. This chain's CDR3 is CATSDSSVGGETQYF. DNA of the CDR3: TGTGCCACCAGTGATTCCTCGGTCGGGGGAGAGACCCAGTACTTC.

The CDR3 loop reads CASRHRVRVLDTQYF. CDR3 nucleotides: TGTGCCAGCAGACACAGGGTCAGGGTTTTGGATACGCAGTATTTT. The rearrangement joins TRBV2 to TRBJ2-3, with D perhaps matching TRBD1 (6 bases). Germline V lookup: CDR1 SNHLY, CDR2 FYNNEI. CDR3 length equals 15 residues. The V end lost 6 bases, the J end lost 6 bases, and 19 bases lay between the germline ends.

The gene calls are TRBV29-1 and TRBJ2-7; 9 positions match TRBD1. Germline lookup yields CDR1 SQVTM and CDR2 ANQGSEA. Germline trimming cut 7 bases from V and 1 base from J; bases unmatched to any gene: 8. This CDR3 has 14 residues. The CDR3: CSAVDRGVSYEQYF. CDR3 coding DNA: TGCAGCGCCGTGGACAGGGGCGTTTCCTACGAGCAGTACTTC.

The chain joins TRBV7-6 to TRBJ1-2, with D unclear. Germline lookup yields CDR1 SGHVS and CDR2 FNYEAQ. The CDR3 is 14 amino acids. Trimming stripped 4 bases from V and 5 bases from J, with 14 bases between. CDR3 amino acids: CASSSAGRDYGYTF. The CDR3 DNA follows: TGTGCCAGCAGCTCGGCCGGGAGGGATTATGGCTACACCTTC.

The V call is TRBV6-5, the J call TRBJ2-7; 11 bases agree with TRBD2. The ends lost 6 bases at V and 1 base at J; junction bases unmatched: 5. Germline CDR1 is MNHEY and CDR2 is SVGAGI. This CDR3 region has 15 residues. The DNA for the CDR3 is TGTGCCAGCAGGACTAGCGGGATGAGGTCCTACGAGCAGTACTTC. It codes for CASRTSGMRSYEQYF.

V usage is TRBV7-9 and J usage is TRBJ2-1; 14 positions match TRBD2. This CDR3 contains 19 residues. Per germline, CDR1 SEHNR and CDR2 FQNEAQ (reference sequence). Unmatched junction bases numbered 11, after V lost 5 bases and J lost 2 bases. CDR3 sequence: CASSPTLGLAGETYNEQFF. The CDR3 DNA reads TGTGCCAGCAGCCCGACGTTGGGACTAGCGGGAGAGACCTACAATGAGCAGTTCTTC.

V and J are TRBV2 and TRBJ2-2, with D maybe TRBD1 (5 bases). The ends were cut back, 1 base at V and 1 base at J, with 7 bases in the middle. CDR3 length: 15 residues. Germline-derived CDR1 and CDR2 are SNHLY and FYNNEI. The CDR3 region is CASSEVTGNTGELFF. The DNA of the CDR3 is TGTGCCAGCAGTGAAGTCACAGGGAACACCGGGGAGCTGTTTTTT.